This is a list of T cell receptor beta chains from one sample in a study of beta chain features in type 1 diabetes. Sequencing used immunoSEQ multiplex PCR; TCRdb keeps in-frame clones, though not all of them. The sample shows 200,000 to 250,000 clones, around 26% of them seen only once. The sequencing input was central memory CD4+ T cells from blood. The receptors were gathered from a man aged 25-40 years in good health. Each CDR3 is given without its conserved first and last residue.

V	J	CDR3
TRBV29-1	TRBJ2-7	SAGGTPTYEQY
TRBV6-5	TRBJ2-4	ASSYTTGLESIQY
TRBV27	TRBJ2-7	ASSLSNGMDYEQY
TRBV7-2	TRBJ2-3	ASSRGQGADTQY
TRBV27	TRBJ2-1	ASSPSGLAGNNEQF
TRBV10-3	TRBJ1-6	AIGQAGRNSPLH
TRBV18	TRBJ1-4	ASSPQGVRSTNEKLF
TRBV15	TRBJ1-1	ATSRDLELQGAEAF
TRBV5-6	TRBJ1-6	ASSFGEGQGPSYNSPLH
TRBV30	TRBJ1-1	AWSVGGMNTEAF
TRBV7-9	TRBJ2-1	ASSSHRSGYNEQF
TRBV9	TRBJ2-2	ASSAGTNTGELF
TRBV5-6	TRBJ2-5	ASSLRGGRTQETQY
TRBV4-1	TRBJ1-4	ASSQQATNEKLF
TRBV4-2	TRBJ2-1	ASSQDGAGLGNEQF
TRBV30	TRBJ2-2	AWRPPGLLTGELF
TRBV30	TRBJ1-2	ACPKQGDGYGYT
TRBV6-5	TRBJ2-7	ASSYPLAGGTYEQY
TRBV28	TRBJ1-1	ASSTGRPGTEAF
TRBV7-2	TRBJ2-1	ASSLVLAVGSEQF
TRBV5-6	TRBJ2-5	ASSSPREGETQY
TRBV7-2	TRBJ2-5	ASSLRGKEETQY
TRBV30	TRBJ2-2	AWSARFLRGRNTGELF
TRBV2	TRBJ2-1	ASTFSLRGGYNEQF
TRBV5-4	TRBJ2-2	ASSRRSSDTGELF
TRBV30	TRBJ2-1	AWSVRGRLYNEQF
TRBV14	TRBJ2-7	ASSRYSYEQY
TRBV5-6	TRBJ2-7	ASSLVFAGNSYEQY
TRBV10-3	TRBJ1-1	AISGPKGLNTEAF
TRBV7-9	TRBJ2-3	ASSLAEEGGDTQY
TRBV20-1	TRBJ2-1	SASGQGTL
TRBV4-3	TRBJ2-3	ASSRAPLAGEIADTQY
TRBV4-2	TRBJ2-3	ASSQARASTSTDTQY
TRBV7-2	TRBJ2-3	ASSPFLTDTQY
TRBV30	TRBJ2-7	ACWPGQLSYEQY
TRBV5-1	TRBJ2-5	ASSWGIGVETQY
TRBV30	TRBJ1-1	AWSVLNEAF
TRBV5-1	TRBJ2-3	ASSLAQASTDTQY
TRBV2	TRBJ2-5	ASYPGGSYETQY
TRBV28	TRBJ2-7	ASTSAAGRLYEQY
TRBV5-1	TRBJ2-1	ASSFRGAEQF
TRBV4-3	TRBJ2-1	ASSQESTQTGYYNEQF
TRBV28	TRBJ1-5	ASSAPRDYSNQPQH
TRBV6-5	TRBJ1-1	ASSYDGANTEAF
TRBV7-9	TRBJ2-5	ASSPLFGRSGQETQY
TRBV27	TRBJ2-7	ASSFKGLVLYEQY